This TCR beta chain was observed in a study of blood T cell repertoires in COVID-19 (dated by TCRdb to 2018 to 2021). The study in broad terms: Collaborator samples came from the United States, Italy and Spain and covered acute and convalescent phases of COVID-19. The material from the prospective study consisted of cDNA or gDNA derived from T cells, B-cell-depleted T cells, or PBMCs. Where HLA class I and class II types were available, the types were taken from metadata supplied by the sample provider, not from assay-based typing. The repertoires were released in a freely available public database meant as a resource for research on the immune response to SARS-CoV-2. Sample metadata almost always included a de-identified subject ID, COVID-19 status, age in years and sex. Samples came from the ongoing ImmuneRACE study (first 160 participants) plus 1,254 subjects from 6 global collaborators. Deeply sampled blood TCRbeta repertoires from subjects exposed to, actively infected with, or recovered from COVID-19 were included in the dataset. Beyond this particular receptor, the publication reports: The quantity of clinical and demographic metadata differed by source and by participant and was supplied without curation.

The immunoSEQ Assay, a bias-controlled multiplex PCR, was used to amplify TCRbeta CDR3 regions from genomic DNA. Concerning the study's data processing: Within the assay, amplification of reference gene primers was used to estimate how many nucleated cells each sample contained. Sequence reads were collapsed and filtered to measure the absolute abundance of every unique TCRbeta CDR3 rearrangement. Productive Simpson clonality was computed per sample as the square root of Simpson's diversity index over productive rearrangements. Here the immuneACCESS table is served through TCRdb, limited to in-frame sequences with V and J called. Missing clones are a known gap in these copies; in checked studies unresolved V genes cover under half, and the rest lacks a known reason. That table furnishes V, J and clone size, whereas the DNA furnished D and trimming. The sample yields about 200,000 clones; about 88% were counted once. Around 1.5% of the sample is held by the ten biggest clonotypes.

Each collaborating institution followed its own protocols to collect whole blood in K2EDTA tubes. For TCRbeta analysis, collaborators shipped samples as frozen whole blood, isolated PBMCs, or DNA extracted from either of those sample types. Concerning this clone: Its target antigen remains unknown. Per-nucleotide qualities are absent, and no much larger clonotype sits a single base away.

Trimming accounts for 5 bases at V and 8 bases at J, while the number of junction bases matched to no gene is 8. The CDR3, from cysteine to phenylalanine, totals 14 residues. Kept here is only the CDR3 DNA, which spans 42 bases and is read in frame from base 1. CDR1 and CDR2 are read off the germline V gene (reference sequence) as SEHNR and FQNEAQ. The sequence links TRBV7-9 to TRBJ2-1; a stretch of 8 junction bases matches TRBD1. Sequencing was carried out using peripheral blood. The TCR comes from a young man with active or convalescent COVID-19. The nucleotides are TGTGCCAGCAGCCCCCGAGGACAGGGCGATGAGCAGTTCTTC. The encoded protein is CASSPRGQGDEQFF. This CDR3, with the reference TRBV7-9 and TRBJ2-1 proteins standing in past its ends, gives the full variable domain DTGVSQNPRHKITKRGQNVTFRCDPISEHNRLYWYRQTLGQGPEFLTYFQNEAQLEKSRLLSDRFSAERPKGSFSTLEIQRTEQGDSAMYLCASSPRGQGDEQFFGPGTRLTVL.